This section outlines one T cell receptor beta chain sequence together with its context. What it binds is unknown. This sample is drawn from a study of T cells after posttransplantation cyclophosphamide. CDR3 length: 14 residues. From germline, CDR1 is LNHDA and CDR2 SQIVND (reference sequence). The junction had 10 bases not matched to a gene; V was cut back by 5 bases and J by 7 bases. Study-level findings and limits: Donor CD8+ memory clones often dominated recipient blood repertoires at later times.

Using immunoSEQ multiplex PCR, the repertoire was profiled, and TCRdb retains in-frame clones only, with some absent. Among some 22,000 clones listed, 86% were seen once. This chain joins TRBV19 and TRBJ2-5, with TRBD2 identical over 7 bases. The specimen was PBMCs. The sequence came from a woman aged 55-69 years with a blood cancer, CMV-positive, and with a related stem cell donor. The CDR3 nucleotides are TGTGCCAGTAGTCCCCGGACTAGTGAAGGGACCCAGTACTTC. It specifies CASSPRTSEGTQYF.